A selection of T cell receptor beta chains follows, all from one sample in a study of long-term antiretroviral therapy in people with HIV. Only in-frame clones appear in the TCRdb table, and some are missing; sequencing was by immunoSEQ multiplex PCR. Altogether 42,000 or so clones are present, approximately 89% being singletons, with the ten largest covering approximately 5.4%. The specimen comprised unsorted PBMCs, sampled 0.1 years before starting antiretroviral therapy. These receptors all come from a woman between 45 and 60 years old with HIV. Both conserved end residues are part of each CDR3. Each record gives: J gene, D gene, V gene, CDR3 length, CDR3 protein. A D gene is named only where the DNA matches it firmly.

TRBJ2-7	TRBD1	TRBV19	14	CASSTPGQGREQYF
TRBJ1-1	-	TRBV29-1	11	CTTGGNTEAFF
TRBJ2-7	-	TRBV9	15	CASSVGPQGTYEQYF
TRBJ2-2	-	TRBV5-6	15	CASSSDPFGTGELFF
TRBJ1-2	-	TRBV6-5	14	CASSLLQPGYGYTF
TRBJ1-4	TRBD1	TRBV30	14	CAWSRLRDREKLFF
TRBJ1-5	-	TRBV11-2	13	CASSLSGNQPQHF
TRBJ1-5	-	TRBV27	15	CASSSGTHGGQPQHF
TRBJ1-5	-	TRBV19	15	CASSMRRENNQPQHF
TRBJ2-5	-	TRBV5-1	14	CASSLELGGETQYF
TRBJ2-6	-	TRBV6-5	16	CASSYSQLSGANVLTF
TRBJ2-7	-	TRBV7-2	13	CASSLGFLYEQYF
TRBJ2-7	-	TRBV5-6	13	CASSLWERDEQYF
TRBJ1-6	-	TRBV7-9	17	CASSSREGSSYNSPLHF
TRBJ2-5	-	TRBV30	14	CAWSKQLGQETQYF
TRBJ2-6	TRBD2	TRBV5-1	16	CASSWTRLTGANVLTF
TRBJ1-2	TRBD1	TRBV27	15	CASSLSAGGDYGYTF
TRBJ1-5	-	TRBV5-6	13	CASSLGPLGPQHF
TRBJ2-2	-	TRBV4-3	17	CASSQDPAGLNTGELFF
TRBJ1-5	-	TRBV6-6	14	CASSQNRANQPQHF
TRBJ1-1	-	TRBV6-5	11	CASSYVGEAFF
-	-	TRBV5-8	13	CASNSDSSYEQYF
TRBJ2-7	-	TRBV7-2	14	CASSSRVSSYEQYF
TRBJ2-7	-	TRBV5-4	15	CASSLKGPGIDEQYF
TRBJ2-5	-	TRBV6-5	14	CASSYRGLGETQYF
TRBJ2-7	-	TRBV19	15	CASSIFSSGPYEQYF
TRBJ2-5	TRBD2	TRBV11-2	15	CASSLPSGGQETQYF
TRBJ1-1	-	TRBV19	13	CASSMLRADEAFF
TRBJ1-6	TRBD1	TRBV19	14	CASRPGTGGSPLHF
TRBJ2-2	-	TRBV7-2	15	CASSRTPLNTGELFF